This T cell receptor beta chain was captured by sequencing in a study of T cell changes during pregnancy in multiple sclerosis. The table came from immunoSEQ multiplex PCR; TCRdb's copy has only in-frame clones and leaves some out. The sample records approximately 50,000 clones, approximately 95% being singletons. This receptor was identified in a female donor with multiple sclerosis, enrolled in a pregnancy study. This specimen consisted of CD4+ T cells from peripheral blood mononuclear cells, obtained in the third trimester of pregnancy.

CDR3 bases: TGTGCCTGGAGGCAGGACTATGGCTACACCTTC. Translating it yields CAWRQDYGYTF. The chain combines TRBV30 with TRBJ1-2; D unresolved. The CDR3 is 11 amino acids. The V end was cut by 3 bases, the J end by 3 bases, with 5 bases between. CDR1 and CDR2 (germline): GTSNPN, SVGIG (reference sequence). Full variable domain (outside the CDR3, taken from reference TRBV30 and TRBJ1-2): SQTIHQWPATLVQPVGSPLSLECTVEGTSNPNLYWYRQAAGRGLQLLFYSVGIGQISSEVPQNLSASRPQDRQFILSSKKLLLSDSGFYLCAWRQDYGYTFGSGTRLTVV.